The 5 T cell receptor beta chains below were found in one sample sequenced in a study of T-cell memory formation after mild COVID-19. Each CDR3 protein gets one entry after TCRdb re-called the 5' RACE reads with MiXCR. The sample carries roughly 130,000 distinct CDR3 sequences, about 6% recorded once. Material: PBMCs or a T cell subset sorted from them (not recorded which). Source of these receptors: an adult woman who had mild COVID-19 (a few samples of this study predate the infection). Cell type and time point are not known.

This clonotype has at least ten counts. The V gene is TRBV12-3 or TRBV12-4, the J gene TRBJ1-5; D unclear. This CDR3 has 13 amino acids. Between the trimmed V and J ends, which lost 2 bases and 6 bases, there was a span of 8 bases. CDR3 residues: CASSLTDLQPQHF. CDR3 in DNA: TGTGCCAGCAGTTTAACCGACCTTCAGCCCCAGCATTTT.

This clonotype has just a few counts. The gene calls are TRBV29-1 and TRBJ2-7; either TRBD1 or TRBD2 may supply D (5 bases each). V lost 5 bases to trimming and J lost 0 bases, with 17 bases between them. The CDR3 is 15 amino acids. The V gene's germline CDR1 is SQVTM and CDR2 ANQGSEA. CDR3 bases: TGCAGCGTTTCTACCGGGACCACCTCCTCCTACGAGCAGTACTTC. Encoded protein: CSVSTGTTSSYEQYF.

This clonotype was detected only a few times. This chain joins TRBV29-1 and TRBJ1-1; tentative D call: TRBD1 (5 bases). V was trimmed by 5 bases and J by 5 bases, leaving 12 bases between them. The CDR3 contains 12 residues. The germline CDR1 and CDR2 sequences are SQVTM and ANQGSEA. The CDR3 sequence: CSVYRGRTEAFF. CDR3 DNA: TGCAGCGTTTATCGGGGGAGGACTGAAGCTTTCTTT.

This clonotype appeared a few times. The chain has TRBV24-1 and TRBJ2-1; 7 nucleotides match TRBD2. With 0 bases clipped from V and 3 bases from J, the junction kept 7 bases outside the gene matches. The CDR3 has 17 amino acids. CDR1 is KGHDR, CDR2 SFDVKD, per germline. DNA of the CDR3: TGTGCCACCAGTGATTTGCCGGGGAGGGAAAACTACAATGAGCAGTTCTTC. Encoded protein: CATSDLPGRENYNEQFF.

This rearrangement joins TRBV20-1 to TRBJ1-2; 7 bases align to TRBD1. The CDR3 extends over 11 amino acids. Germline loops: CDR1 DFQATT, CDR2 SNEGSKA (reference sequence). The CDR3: CSRRGPYGYTF. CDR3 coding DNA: TGCAGCCGGAGGGGGCCCTATGGCTACACCTTC.